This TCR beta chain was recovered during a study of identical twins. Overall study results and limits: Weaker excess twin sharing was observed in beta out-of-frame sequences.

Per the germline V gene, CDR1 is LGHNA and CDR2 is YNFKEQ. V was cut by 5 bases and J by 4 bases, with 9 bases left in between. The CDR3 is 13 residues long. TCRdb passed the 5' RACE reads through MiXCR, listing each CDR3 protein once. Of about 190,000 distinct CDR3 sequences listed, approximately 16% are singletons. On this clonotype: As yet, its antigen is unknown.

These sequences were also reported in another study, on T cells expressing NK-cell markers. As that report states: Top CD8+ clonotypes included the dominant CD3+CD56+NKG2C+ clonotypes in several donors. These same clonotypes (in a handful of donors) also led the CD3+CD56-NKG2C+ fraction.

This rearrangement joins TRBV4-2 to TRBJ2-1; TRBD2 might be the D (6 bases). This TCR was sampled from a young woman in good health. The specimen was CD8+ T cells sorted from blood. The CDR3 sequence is CASSVGTYNEQFF. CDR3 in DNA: TGTGCCAGCAGCGTCGGGACTTACAATGAGCAGTTCTTC.